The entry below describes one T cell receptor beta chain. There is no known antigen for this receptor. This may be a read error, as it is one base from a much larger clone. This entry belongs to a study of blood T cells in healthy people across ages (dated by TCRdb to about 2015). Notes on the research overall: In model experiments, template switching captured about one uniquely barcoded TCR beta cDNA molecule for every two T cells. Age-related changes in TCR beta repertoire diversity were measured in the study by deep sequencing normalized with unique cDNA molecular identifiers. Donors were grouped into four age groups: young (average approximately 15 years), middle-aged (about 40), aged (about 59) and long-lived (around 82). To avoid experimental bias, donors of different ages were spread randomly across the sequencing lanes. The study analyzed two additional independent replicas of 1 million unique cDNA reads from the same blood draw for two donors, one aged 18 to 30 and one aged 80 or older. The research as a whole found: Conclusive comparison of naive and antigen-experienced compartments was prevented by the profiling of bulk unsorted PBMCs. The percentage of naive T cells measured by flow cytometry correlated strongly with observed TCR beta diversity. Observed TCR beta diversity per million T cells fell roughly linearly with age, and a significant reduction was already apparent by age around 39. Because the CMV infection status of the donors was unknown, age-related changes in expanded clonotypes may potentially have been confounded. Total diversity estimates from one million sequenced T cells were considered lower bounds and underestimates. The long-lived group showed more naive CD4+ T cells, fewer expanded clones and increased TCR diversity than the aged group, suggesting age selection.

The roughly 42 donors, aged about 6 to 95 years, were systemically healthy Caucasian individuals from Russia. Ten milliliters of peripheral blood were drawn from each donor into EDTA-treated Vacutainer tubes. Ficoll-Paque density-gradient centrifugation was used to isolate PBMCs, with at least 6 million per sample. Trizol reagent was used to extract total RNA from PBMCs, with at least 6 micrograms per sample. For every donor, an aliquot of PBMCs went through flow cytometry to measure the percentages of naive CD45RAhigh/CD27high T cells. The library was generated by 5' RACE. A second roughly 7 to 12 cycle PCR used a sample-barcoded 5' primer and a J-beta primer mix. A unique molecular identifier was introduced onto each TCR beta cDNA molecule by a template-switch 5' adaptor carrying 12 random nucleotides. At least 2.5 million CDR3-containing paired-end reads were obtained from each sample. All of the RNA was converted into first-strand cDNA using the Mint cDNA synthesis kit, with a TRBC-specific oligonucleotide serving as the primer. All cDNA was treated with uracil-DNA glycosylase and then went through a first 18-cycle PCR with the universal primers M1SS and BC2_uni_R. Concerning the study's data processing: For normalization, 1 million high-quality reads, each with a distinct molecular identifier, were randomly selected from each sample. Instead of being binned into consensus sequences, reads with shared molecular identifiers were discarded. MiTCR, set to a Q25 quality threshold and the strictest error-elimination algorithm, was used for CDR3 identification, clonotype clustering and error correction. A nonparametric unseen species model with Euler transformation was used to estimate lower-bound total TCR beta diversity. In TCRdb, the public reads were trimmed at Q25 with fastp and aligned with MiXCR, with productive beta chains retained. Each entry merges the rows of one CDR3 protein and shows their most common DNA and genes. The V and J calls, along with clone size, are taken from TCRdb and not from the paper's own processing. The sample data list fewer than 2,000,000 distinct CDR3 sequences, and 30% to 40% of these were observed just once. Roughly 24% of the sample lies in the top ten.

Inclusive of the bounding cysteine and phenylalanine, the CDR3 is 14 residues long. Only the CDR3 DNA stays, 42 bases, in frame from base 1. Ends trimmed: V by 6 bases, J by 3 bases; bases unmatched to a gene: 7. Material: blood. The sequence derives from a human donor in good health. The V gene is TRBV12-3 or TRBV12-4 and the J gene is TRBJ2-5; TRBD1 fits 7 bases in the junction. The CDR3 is CASRQTGKEETQYF. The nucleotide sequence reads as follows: TGTGCCAGCAGGCAGACAGGGAAGGAAGAGACCCAGTACTTC.